This T cell receptor beta chain was sequenced for a study of shared T cell receptors in the human thymus. This CDR3 has 20 amino acids. V lost 3 bases to trimming and J lost 7 bases; unmatched junction nucleotides: 22. Germline values: CDR1 MNHEY, CDR2 SMNVEV (reference sequence). The table came from immunoSEQ multiplex PCR; TCRdb's copy has only in-frame clones and leaves some out. The sample records hundreds of thousands of clones, 80% to 90% being singletons. In addition, the sample was reused for a study of human thymus T cells. That report notes: Corrective surgery for congenital heart defects was being performed on the healthy Finnish infants who were the donors. Resections from corrective heart surgery provided thymus tissue. Thymic as well as blood repertoires seemed to favor certain V and J genes unevenly. Related reports documented highly overlapping thymic repertoires among unrelated individuals.

The V gene is TRBV27, the J gene TRBJ2-2; 8 nucleotides align to TRBD2. The sample consisted of thymocytes. The TCR comes from a boy under three years old with a congenital heart defect. The CDR3 sequence is CASSFEVKTGTRLPRGELFF. The DNA for the CDR3 is TGTGCCAGCAGTTTCGAGGTAAAAACCGGGACTAGACTCCCTCGCGGGGAGCTGTTTTTT.